The rows below give T cell receptor beta chains drawn from one sample of a study of OX40 agonist ivuxolimab in advanced cancers. Sequencing used immunoSEQ multiplex PCR; TCRdb keeps in-frame clones, though not all of them. The sample lists tens of thousands of clones; approximately 88% were seen once. Sample: CD4+ or CD8+ T cells sorted from blood, taken in a trial of the OX40 agonist ivuxolimab. These receptors all stem from an adult with an advanced solid tumor such as melanoma, head and neck, liver or kidney cancer. CDR3s include the opening cysteine and the closing phenylalanine or tryptophan. The order of the fields is D gene, clone size, V gene, J gene, CDR3 protein, CDR3 DNA. The D gene is left open where the match is weak. Rows give clone size only sometimes, using once, few, many, or a class for an expanded clone.

.	.	TRBV5-1	TRBJ2-3	CASSLAKGIPVPDTQYF	TGCGCCAGCAGCTTGGCCAAGGGGATCCCCGTCCCAGATACGCAGTATTTT
.	.	TRBV7-3	TRBJ2-5	CASSLLQGGQETQYF	TGTGCCAGCAGCTTGCTACAGGGAGGGCAAGAGACCCAGTACTTC
.	.	TRBV29-1	TRBJ2-6	CSAKAGANVLTF	TGCAGCGCTAAGGCTGGGGCCAACGTCCTGACTTTC
.	few	TRBV4-1	TRBJ2-3	CASSQADTQYF	TGCGCCAGCAGCCAAGCAGATACGCAGTATTTT
TRBD1	few	TRBV6-5	TRBJ2-7	CASRDWTGSSYEQYF	TGTGCCAGCCGAGACTGGACAGGGAGCTCCTACGAGCAGTACTTC
TRBD1	few	TRBV2	TRBJ2-7	CASSGGTGGVQYF	TGTGCCAGCAGTGGAGGGACAGGGGGCGTGCAGTACTTC
.	.	TRBV28	TRBJ1-2	CASSFWHEEGTYGYTF	TGTGCCAGCAGTTTTTGGCATGAGGAGGGAACCTATGGCTACACCTTC
TRBD1	.	TRBV4-1	TRBJ1-6	CASSPTGGNSPLHF	TGCGCCAGCAGCCCGACAGGGGGAAATTCACCCCTCCACTTT
.	.	TRBV5-1	TRBJ1-1	CASSLEQNTEAFF	TGCGCCAGCAGCTTGGAACAGAACACTGAAGCTTTCTTT
.	once	TRBV5-1	TRBJ1-3	CASSLLGPGTGNTIYF	TGCGCCAGCAGCTTGTTAGGGCCCGGTACTGGAAACACCATATATTTT
TRBD2	.	TRBV5-4	TRBJ2-3	CASSLGLAGGDTQYF	TGTGCCAGCAGCTTGGGACTAGCGGGAGGAGATACGCAGTATTTT
.	.	TRBV2	TRBJ2-3	CASSFSTRTDTQYF	TGTGCCAGCAGCTTCTCCACGCGCACAGATACGCAGTATTTT
.	.	TRBV14	TRBJ1-1	CASSQQRKAFF	TGTGCCAGCAGCCAACAAAGGAAAGCTTTCTTT
.	.	TRBV9	TRBJ2-7	CASSPSRGSYEQYF	TGTGCCAGCAGCCCCTCCCGGGGCTCCTACGAGCAGTACTTC
.	.	TRBV6-6	TRBJ1-6	CASSYYLNSPLHF	TGTGCCAGCAGTTACTACCTAAATTCACCCCTCCACTTT
.	.	TRBV19	TRBJ2-2	CASRSAATNTGELFF	TGTGCCAGCCGTTCAGCAGCAACAAACACCGGGGAGCTGTTTTTT
.	.	TRBV7-8	TRBJ2-7	CASSLGPGHDYEQYF	TGTGCCAGCAGCTTAGGCCCGGGCCATGATTACGAGCAGTACTTC
.	.	TRBV7-6	TRBJ2-2	CASSLAVPWRIGTGELFF	TGTGCCAGCAGCTTAGCTGTTCCGTGGAGGATTGGCACCGGGGAGCTGTTTTTT
TRBD1	.	TRBV5-6	TRBJ2-1	CASSWDIGTANNEQFF	TGTGCCAGCAGCTGGGACATCGGGACAGCGAACAATGAGCAGTTCTTC
.	.	TRBV12-1	TRBJ2-7	CASSPSRDEQYF	TGTGCCAGCAGCCCCAGTAGGGACGAGCAGTACTTC
.	.	TRBV7-2	TRBJ2-3	CASSLAGTRSTDTQYF	TGTGCCAGCAGCTTAGCGGGGACCAGGAGCACAGATACGCAGTATTTT
.	.	TRBV18	TRBJ2-2	CASSPDGGTGELFF	TGTGCCAGCTCACCGGACGGCGGCACCGGGGAGCTGTTTTTT
TRBD1	.	TRBV6-1	TRBJ2-3	CASSGQGVITDTQYF	TGTGCCAGCAGTGGACAGGGGGTAATCACAGATACGCAGTATTTT
TRBD2	.	TRBV28	TRBJ2-3	CASSLPVAGVVDTQYF	TGTGCCAGCAGTTTACCCGTAGCGGGGGTTGTAGATACGCAGTATTTT
TRBD1	.	TRBV27	TRBJ1-1	CASSFLLNRGLETEAFF	TGTGCCAGCAGTTTCCTTTTGAACAGGGGGCTCGAGACTGAAGCTTTCTTT
.	.	TRBV5-1	TRBJ2-1	CASSFGGPSYNEQFF	TGCGCCAGCAGCTTTGGGGGGCCCTCCTACAATGAGCAGTTCTTC
.	few	TRBV2	TRBJ1-6	CASRGEGSPLHF	TGTGCCAGCAGGGGGGAGGGTTCACCCCTCCACTTT
TRBD2	.	TRBV5-4	TRBJ2-3	CASSPSLTSGDSTDTQYF	TGTGCCAGCAGCCCTTCCCTCACTAGCGGGGATAGCACAGATACGCAGTATTTT
TRBD2	.	TRBV28	TRBJ2-1	CASSLSGSGNEQFF	TGTGCCAGCAGTTTAAGCGGGAGTGGGAATGAGCAGTTCTTC
TRBD2	.	TRBV7-9	TRBJ2-4	CASSLGWLAGGHIQYF	TGTGCCAGCAGCTTAGGTTGGCTAGCGGGAGGGCACATTCAGTACTTC
.	once	TRBV19	TRBJ1-2	CDSSLVARVYGYTF	TGTGACAGTAGTTTGGTTGCCCGCGTCTATGGCTACACCTTC
.	.	TRBV5-6	TRBJ1-4	CASTELIRGGFNEKLFF	TGTGCCAGCACCGAGCTTATCCGGGGAGGATTCAATGAAAAACTGTTTTTT
.	.	TRBV27	TRBJ2-3	CASRWIRGSTDTQYF	TGTGCCAGCAGGTGGATAAGAGGTAGCACAGATACGCAGTATTTT
.	.	TRBV10-2	TRBJ2-1	CASSRGGSEAVNEQFF	TGCGCCAGCAGCAGGGGCGGGAGTGAAGCCGTTAATGAGCAGTTCTTC
.	.	TRBV23-1	TRBJ1-2	CASSLNGYTF	TGCGCCAGCAGTCTGAACGGCTACACCTTC
.	.	TRBV5-1	TRBJ1-6	CASSLERANSPLHF	TGCGCCAGCAGCTTGGAAAGGGCTAATTCACCCCTCCACTTT
.	.	TRBV6-6	TRBJ2-7	CASSRTASSYEQYF	TGTGCCAGCAGTAGGACCGCAAGCTCCTACGAGCAGTACTTC
.	.	TRBV5-8	TRBJ1-2	CASSLYGGDYGYTF	TGTGCCAGCAGCTTGTATGGAGGGGACTATGGCTACACCTTC
.	.	TRBV9	TRBJ2-3	CASSSYRAGRPDTQYF	TGTGCCAGCAGCTCCTATAGGGCAGGGAGGCCAGATACGCAGTATTTT
TRBD1	.	TRBV7-9	TRBJ1-1	CASSPGQGEGAFF	TGTGCCAGCAGCCCGGGACAGGGTGAAGGAGCTTTCTTT
.	.	TRBV27	TRBJ1-2	CASHFGIGDRDGYTF	TGTGCCAGCCATTTCGGAATAGGGGATAGGGATGGCTACACCTTC
.	.	TRBV19	TRBJ2-2	CASSTPRGTGELFF	TGTGCCAGTAGTACCCCAAGGGGCACCGGGGAGCTGTTTTTT
.	few	TRBV7-2	TRBJ2-7	CASSYQRGDYEQYF	TGTGCCAGCAGCTACCAAAGGGGAGACTACGAGCAGTACTTC
.	few	TRBV11-3	TRBJ1-3	CASSKGPPGAGNTIYF	TGTGCCAGCAGCAAGGGCCCTCCAGGGGCTGGAAACACCATATATTTT
.	.	TRBV2	TRBJ2-1	CASSEAMPGWFGNEQFF	TGTGCCAGCAGTGAAGCAATGCCAGGGTGGTTCGGAAATGAGCAGTTCTTC
.	.	TRBV15	TRBJ2-5	CATSRDRDTEETQYF	TGTGCCACCAGCAGAGACCGGGACACCGAAGAGACCCAGTACTTC